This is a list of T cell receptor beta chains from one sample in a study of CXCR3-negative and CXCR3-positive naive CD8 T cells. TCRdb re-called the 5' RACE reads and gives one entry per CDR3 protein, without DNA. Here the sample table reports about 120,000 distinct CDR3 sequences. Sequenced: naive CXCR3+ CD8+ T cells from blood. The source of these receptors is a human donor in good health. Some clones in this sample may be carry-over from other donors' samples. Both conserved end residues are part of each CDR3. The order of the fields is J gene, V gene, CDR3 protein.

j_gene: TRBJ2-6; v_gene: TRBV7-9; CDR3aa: CASSHSSGANVLTF
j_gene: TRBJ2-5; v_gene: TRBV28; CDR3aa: CASSFYREETQYF
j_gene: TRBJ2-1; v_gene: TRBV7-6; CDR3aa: CASSLIGQGVDNEQFF
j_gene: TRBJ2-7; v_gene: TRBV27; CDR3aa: CASSSRTASYEQYF
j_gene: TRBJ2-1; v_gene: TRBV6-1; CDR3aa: CASSPLAGDYNEQFF
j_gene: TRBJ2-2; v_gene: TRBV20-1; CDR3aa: CSARVWTGELFF
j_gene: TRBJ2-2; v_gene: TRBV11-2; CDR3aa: CASSFTGSLNTGELFF
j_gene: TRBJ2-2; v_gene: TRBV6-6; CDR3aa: CASSYLLDRSNTGELFF
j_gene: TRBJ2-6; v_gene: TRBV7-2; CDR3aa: CASSSRDRVEGANVLTF
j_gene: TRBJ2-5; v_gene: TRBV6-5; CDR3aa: CASRSLFRGLETQYF
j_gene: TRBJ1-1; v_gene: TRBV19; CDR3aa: CASSNSGTLATEAFF
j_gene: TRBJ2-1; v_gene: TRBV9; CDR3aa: CASSVWVGLAGANEQFF
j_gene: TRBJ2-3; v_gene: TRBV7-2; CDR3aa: CASSLAGQGWDTQYF
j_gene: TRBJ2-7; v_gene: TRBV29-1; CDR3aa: CSVVGQGAYEQYF
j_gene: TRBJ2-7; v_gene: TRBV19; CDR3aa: CASSMGSGGYSYEQYF
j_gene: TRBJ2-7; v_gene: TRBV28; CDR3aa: CASSSGQLFYEQYF
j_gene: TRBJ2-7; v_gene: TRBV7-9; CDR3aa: CASSLVAGAFEQYF
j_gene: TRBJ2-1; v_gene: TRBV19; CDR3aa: CASSLTSGNEQFF
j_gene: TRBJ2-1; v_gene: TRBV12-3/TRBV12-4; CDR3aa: CASTEAVGGLINEQFF
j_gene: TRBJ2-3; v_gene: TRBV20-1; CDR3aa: CSASSTSGSSDTQYF
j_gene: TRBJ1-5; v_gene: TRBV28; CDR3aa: CASSQDRGLDQPQHF
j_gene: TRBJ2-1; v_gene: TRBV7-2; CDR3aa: CASSLWSNSYNEQFF
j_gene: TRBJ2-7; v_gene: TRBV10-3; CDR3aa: CAIGGSGDYEQYF
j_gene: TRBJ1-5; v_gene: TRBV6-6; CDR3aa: CASSYSNSNQPQHF
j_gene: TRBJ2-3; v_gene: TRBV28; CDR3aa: CASSLNRDSSWDTQYF
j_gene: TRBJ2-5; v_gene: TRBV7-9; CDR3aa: CASSLLVQRRETQYF